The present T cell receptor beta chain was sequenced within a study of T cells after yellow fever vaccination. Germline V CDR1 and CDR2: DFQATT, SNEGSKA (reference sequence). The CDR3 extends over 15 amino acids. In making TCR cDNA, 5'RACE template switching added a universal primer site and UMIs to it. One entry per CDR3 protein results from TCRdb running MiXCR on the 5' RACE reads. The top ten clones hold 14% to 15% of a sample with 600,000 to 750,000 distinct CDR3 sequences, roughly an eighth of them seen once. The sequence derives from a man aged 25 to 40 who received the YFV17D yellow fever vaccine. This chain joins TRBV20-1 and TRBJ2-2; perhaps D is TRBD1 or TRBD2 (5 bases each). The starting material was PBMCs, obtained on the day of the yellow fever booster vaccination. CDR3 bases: TGCAGCTTGGAGAGTGGGACCGTAAACACCGGGGAGCTGTTTTTT. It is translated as CSLESGTVNTGELFF.